Presented here are 11 T cell receptor beta chains from one specimen sequenced in a study of molecular identifiers for immune sequencing clone quantification. TCRdb used MiXCR to reprocess the PCR reads, holding one entry per CDR3 protein. The repertoire holds about 640,000 distinct CDR3 sequences, with about 20% as singletons. Specimen: naive CD8+ T cells from blood, with Jurkat cell RNA spiked in. This sample's subset: FACS-sorted CD8+CD4-CCR7+CD45RA+ naive T cells. Receptors were obtained from a human donor in good health. Some libraries in this study had Jurkat cell RNA spiked in.

This clonotype was detected many times. This chain links TRBV4-1 with TRBJ1-5; the D gene is possibly TRBD1 (5 bases). Trimming removed 4 bases at V and 2 bases at J, with 21 bases between. In germline, CDR1 is MGHRA, CDR2 YSYEKL. The CDR3 has 18 residues. In DNA form, the CDR3 reads TGCGCCAGCAGCCGCAGTGTCGGGACCATGGAGGGCAATCAGCCCCAGCATTTT. It specifies CASSRSVGTMEGNQPQHF.

Many counts were recorded for this clonotype. This chain joins TRBV28 and TRBJ2-5; TRBD2 might be the D (5 bases). The CDR3 consists of 18 residues. V was cut by 1 base and J by 2 bases, with 20 bases left in between. From germline, CDR1 is MDHEN and CDR2 SYDVKM. In DNA, the CDR3 is TGTGCCAGCAGTTTATTGGCGCGTCAGCAAGCGGAGCAAGAGACCCAGTACTTC. It translates to CASSLLARQQAEQETQYF.

On this clonotype: This clone may be a read error of a much larger clone one base away. This sequence joins TRBV27 and TRBJ2-4, with 12 positions matching TRBD2. This CDR3 has 13 residues. Germline lookup yields CDR1 MNHEY and CDR2 SMNVEV (reference sequence). CDR3 sequence reads: CAGSTGTSGPEYF. The CDR3 DNA follows: TGTGCCGGCAGCACCGGGACTAGCGGGCCGGAGTACTTC.

This chain links TRBV11-2 with TRBJ1-1; 8 positions match TRBD1. This CDR3 has 14 residues. The V gene's germline CDR1 is SGHAT and CDR2 FQNNGV. Trimming took 1 base from V and 6 from J; bases not matched to a gene: 4. Here the CDR3 DNA reads TGTGCCAGCAGCTTAGGACAGGGGTCCGCTGAAGCTTTCTTT. Its protein is CASSLGQGSAEAFF.

Concerning this clonotype: One end of the junction varies from germline; a read error may be responsible. CDR3: CASSQGPVVVTNEKLVF. As DNA, the CDR3 is TGTGCCAGCAGCCAAGGGCCAGTGGTTGTAACTAATGAAAAGCTGGTTTTT. The genes are TRBV14 and TRBJ1-4; D gene ambiguous. The CDR3 runs to 17 residues. CDR1 is SGHDN, CDR2 FVKESK, per germline.

The rearrangement joins TRBV9 to TRBJ2-1; 8 nucleotides line up with TRBD2. The V and J ends lost 0 bases and 10 bases, in that order; junction bases with no gene match: 9. This CDR3 region has 15 residues. Germline V CDR1 and CDR2: SGDLS, YYNGEE. The CDR3 DNA sequence: TGTGCCAGCAGCGTAGCTACAGCGGGGGCATGGGAGCAGTTCTTC. Translation: CASSVATAGAWEQFF.

The sample holds many counts of this clonotype. V is TRBV7-9 and J is TRBJ1-2; D remains unclear. Germline V gives CDR1 SEHNR, CDR2 FQNEAQ (reference sequence). The CDR3 has 14 residues. Between the trimmed V and J ends, which lost 4 bases and 1 base, there was a span of 10 bases. DNA for the CDR3: TGTGCCAGCAGCTCCCTTGAGGATAACTATGGCTACACCTTC. It yields the protein CASSSLEDNYGYTF.

The chain recombines TRBV11-3 with TRBJ2-1; D may be TRBD2 (5 bases). The V and J ends lost 5 bases and 7 bases respectively, with 18 bases between them. This CDR3 has 15 amino acids. CDR1 and CDR2 (germline): SGHNT, YENEEA. The chain's CDR3 is CASSAWNGGSNEQFF. CDR3 in DNA: TGTGCCAGCAGCGCCTGGAATGGCGGGTCGAATGAGCAGTTCTTC.

This rearrangement joins TRBV15 to TRBJ2-2; 10 bases map to TRBD1. The V gene's germline CDR1 is LNHNV and CDR2 YYDKDF (reference sequence). CDR3 length: 17 amino acids. V gave up 0 bases and J gave up 10 bases; unmatched junction bases: 11. This CDR3 reads CATSRDAAGQGFEELFF. The CDR3 nucleotides read TGTGCCACCAGCAGAGATGCGGCGGGACAGGGGTTCGAGGAGCTGTTTTTT.

This clonotype was observed many times. The rearrangement links TRBV29-1 to TRBJ2-3, with 7 positions matching TRBD1. This CDR3 comprises 17 residues. The germline gives CDR1 SQVTM, CDR2 ANQGSEA. The J segment lost 2 bases and the V segment lost 0 bases, leaving 11 bases of the junction unmatched. CDR3: CSVEEEGAGQFTDTQYF. The CDR3 coding sequence is TGCAGCGTTGAAGAAGAGGGGGCGGGCCAATTCACAGATACGCAGTATTTT.

The chain uses TRBV4-3 and TRBJ1-6, with 8 nucleotides matching TRBD1. J was trimmed by 7 bases and V by 2 bases; bases with no gene match: 4. The CDR3 is made up of 15 amino acids. Germline CDR1 LGHNA, CDR2 YSLEER. This CDR3 is CASSQPGQVNSPLHF. The CDR3, as DNA: TGCGCCAGCAGCCAACCGGGACAGGTCAATTCACCCCTCCACTTT.